This entry lists 8 T cell receptor beta chains sequenced from one sample in a study of CD8+ T cells in alopecia areata (dated 2018 in TCRdb). The protocol used for the library was the immunoSEQ multiplex PCR assay. For TCR sequencing, RNA was extracted from every sample and reverse transcribed into cDNA to serve as template. In TCRdb, the immuneACCESS table is reduced to in-frame sequences with V and J assigned. These tables do not hold every clone; where another copy was compared, an unresolved V gene accounts for under half, and the others remain unexplained. Across this sample there are some 200,000 clones, with about three fifths seen only once. The top ten clonotypes cover more than 5.5% of the sample. The meaning of the sample's time point label: 20 to 30 weeks on oral tofacitinib. Read against the paper, the sample's treatment or condition label means: oral pan-JAK inhibitor, 5-10 mg twice daily.

The specimen was CD4+ T cells sorted from blood, collected at week 24, from a patient treated with tofacitinib. Source of these receptors: a human donor with alopecia areata.

This clone showed up just a few times. CDR3 region: CASSLPGTYEQYF. In nucleotides, the CDR3 is TGTGCCAGCAGCTTACCCGGGACGTACGAGCAGTACTTC. V gene TRBV7-9 combines with J gene TRBJ2-7; D is tentatively TRBD1 or TRBD2 (5 bases each). V was clipped by 2 bases and J by 4 bases, with 9 bases between them. The germline V gene encodes CDR1 SEHNR and CDR2 FQNEAQ (reference sequence). This CDR3 spans 13 amino acids.

The chain recombines TRBV5-4 with TRBJ2-1, with TRBD2 matching over 9 bases. There are 14 residues in the CDR3. The J segment lost 10 bases and the V segment lost 2 bases, leaving 7 bases of the junction unmatched. Germline V CDR1 and CDR2: SGHNT, YYREEE (reference sequence). As DNA, the CDR3 is TGTGCCAGCAGCTTTGTGGCGGGAGGGGCCGAGCAGTTCTTC. As protein: CASSFVAGGAEQFF.

This clone was seen more than once but under ten times. The gene calls are TRBV7-2 and TRBJ2-5, with 13 bases that match TRBD2. Germline CDR1 reads SGHTA; CDR2 reads FQGNSA. There are 16 residues in the CDR3. With 5 bases clipped from V and 4 bases from J, the junction kept 7 bases outside the gene matches. CDR3 in amino acids: CASSLWTSGGGETQYF. CDR3 nucleotide sequence: TGTGCCAGCAGCCTATGGACTAGCGGGGGTGGAGAGACCCAGTACTTC. Variable domain in full (rest from reference TRBV7-2 and TRBJ2-5): GAGVSQSPSNKVTEKGKDVELRCDPISGHTALYWYRQSLGQGLEFLIYFQGNSAPDKSGLPSDRFSAERTGGSVSTLTIQRTQQEDSAVYLCASSLWTSGGGETQYFGPGTRLLVL.

This clone was counted a few times. The chain recombines TRBV5-1 with TRBJ2-5; 11 bases are a match to TRBD2. The DNA end favors TRBJ2-7, so the J call may be wrong. The CDR3 spans 20 residues. Germline lookup yields CDR1 SGHRS and CDR2 YFSETQ. CDR3 residues: CASLGLPGLAARNEIYEQYF. CDR3 sequence (DNA): TGCGCCAGCCTTGGGCTTCCGGGACTAGCGGCCCGAAACGAGATTTACGAGCAGTACTTC.

Comment on this clone: At one of its ends the junction is not consistent with the germline gene, which may arise from a read error. The chain has TRBV30 and TRBJ2-7; weak D call: TRBD2 (6 bases). The CDR3 has 13 amino acids. CDR1 and CDR2 (germline): GTSNPN, SVGIG (reference sequence). This CDR3 reads CAWSLSYGHTEGF. DNA of the CDR3: TGTGCCTGGAGCCTGAGTTATGGACATACGGAGGGCTTC.

There are a few counts of this clone. The chain links TRBV7-9 to TRBJ2-3, with 8 bases aligning to TRBD1. CDR3 size: 14 residues. The V and J ends lost 6 bases and 5 bases, in that order; junction bases with no gene match: 7. Germline V gives CDR1 SEHNR, CDR2 FQNEAQ (reference sequence). The CDR3 DNA follows: TGTGCCAGCAGAGGGGCAGGGGGCGAAGATACGCAGTATTTT. This translates into CASRGAGGEDTQYF. Drawing the rest from reference TRBV7-9 and TRBJ2-3, the complete variable domain is DTGVSQNPRHKITKRGQNVTFRCDPISEHNRLYWYRQTLGQGPEFLTYFQNEAQLEKSRLLSDRFSAERPKGSFSTLEIQRTEQGDSAMYLCASRGAGGEDTQYFGPGTRLTVL.

This clone turned up a few times. The chain couples TRBV5-1 to TRBJ2-1; 8 bases align to TRBD2. The CDR3 runs to 16 residues. The V gene's germline CDR1 is SGHRS and CDR2 YFSETQ. J lost 2 bases, V lost 4 bases, and 8 bases had no gene match. CDR3 coding DNA: TGCGCCAGCAGCACTCAACCGGGACTAGCCTACAATGAGCAGTTCTTC. Protein: CASSTQPGLAYNEQFF.

This chain joins TRBV2 and TRBJ2-7; 9 nucleotides line up with TRBD1. Germline loops: CDR1 SNHLY, CDR2 FYNNEI. The CDR3 runs to 14 residues. Trimming cost V 10 bases and J 3 bases; bases outside gene matches: 10. In DNA form, the CDR3 reads TGTGCCACCTCGAGGGAGGGACAGGGCTACGAGCAGTACTTC. Translated: CATSREGQGYEQYF.